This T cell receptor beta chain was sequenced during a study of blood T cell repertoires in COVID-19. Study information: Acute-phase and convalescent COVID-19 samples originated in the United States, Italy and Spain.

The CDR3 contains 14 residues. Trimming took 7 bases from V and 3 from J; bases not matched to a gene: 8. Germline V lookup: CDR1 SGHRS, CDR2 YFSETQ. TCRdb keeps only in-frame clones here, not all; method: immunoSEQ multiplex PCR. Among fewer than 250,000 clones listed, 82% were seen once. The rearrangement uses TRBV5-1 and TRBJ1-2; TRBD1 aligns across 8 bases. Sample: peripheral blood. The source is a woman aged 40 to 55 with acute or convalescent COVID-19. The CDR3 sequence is CASRGQVGDYGYTF. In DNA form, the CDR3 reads TGCGCCAGCCGGGGACAGGTTGGGGACTATGGCTACACCTTC.